These 2 T cell receptor beta chains share one sample of origin, sequenced in a study of cytomegalovirus exposure and HLA in healthy donors. Clones were read by immunoSEQ multiplex PCR, and TCRdb kept only the in-frame ones, dropping some. The table has 130,000 or so clones, 80% to 90% seen once; the top ten hold roughly 2%. Sequencing input: PBMCs. Receptors were obtained from a woman in her late teens or twenties in good health and CMV-seronegative.

This chain uses TRBV5-1 with TRBJ2-5, with 9 bases aligning to TRBD2. This CDR3 comprises 17 residues. CDR1 is SGHRS, CDR2 YFSETQ, per germline. J lost 3 bases, V lost 0 bases, and 9 bases had no gene match. CDR3 protein: CASSLAGSGRPEETQYF. The CDR3 coding sequence is TGCGCCAGCAGCTTGGCGGGTAGCGGGAGACCGGAAGAGACCCAGTACTTC.

The V and J genes are TRBV10-1 and TRBJ2-2, with D tentatively TRBD1 (6 bases). The CDR3 contains 14 residues. From germline, CDR1 is WNHNN and CDR2 SYGVQD (reference sequence). V was cut by 6 bases and J by 1 base, with 9 bases left in between. CDR3: CASRGQENTGELFF. The CDR3 DNA sequence: TGCGCCAGCAGGGGACAAGAGAACACCGGGGAGCTGTTTTTT.